Each of the 25 T cell receptor beta chains below was sequenced from the same sample in a study of graft-versus-host responses after intestinal transplantation (TCRdb year 2021). Taken with the paper, the label for time point translates to: cells obtained before transplantation from donor or recipient. Libraries were made using the immunoSEQ multiplex PCR assay. Drawn from immuneACCESS, this table holds only the in-frame rearrangements with V and J called that TCRdb kept. Clones are partly lost; checked studies trace under half to an unresolved V gene and leave the rest unexplained. The sample contains 90,000 to 150,000 clones, 90% to 95% of them found a single time. The ten most abundant clones make up over 2.5% of the sample. These receptors are not linked to any known antigen. The material was unstimulated CD8+ T cells sorted from spleen or lymph node cells, obtained before intestinal transplant. These receptors were obtained from a human donor who received an intestinal transplant.

The V call is TRBV29-1, the J call TRBJ1-1; 7 positions match TRBD1. The CDR3 sequence is 16 residues long. J lost 1 base, V lost 4 bases, and 12 bases had no gene match. The germline gives CDR1 SQVTM, CDR2 ANQGSEA. This CDR3 reads CSVVGATGTQNTEAFF. In nucleotides, the CDR3 is TGCAGCGTTGTCGGTGCGACAGGGACCCAGAACACTGAAGCTTTCTTT.

The CDR3 DNA sequence: TGTGCCAGCAGCTTAGAAGGGCGAGTCAATCAGCCCCAGCATTTT. This sequence encodes CASSLEGRVNQPQHF. The chain is built from TRBV11-1 and TRBJ1-5, with no clear D. Trimming left V 1 base short and J 3 bases short, with 10 bases between. Germline lookup yields CDR1 SGHAT and CDR2 FQDESV (reference sequence). The length of the CDR3 is 15 residues.

The chain is built from TRBV28 and TRBJ2-7; TRBD2 is a possible D gene (6 bases). Germline CDR1 MDHEN, CDR2 SYDVKM. The germline V and J ends were trimmed by 2 bases and 4 bases, with 21 bases remaining between them. The length of the CDR3 is 17 residues. Here the CDR3 reads CASSLVVAGSSNYEQYF. CDR3 coding DNA: TGTGCCAGCAGTTTAGTGGTGGCGGGATCTTCCAATTACGAGCAGTACTTC.

This chain connects TRBV6-1 to TRBJ2-3; 14 bases align to TRBD2. Germline V lookup: CDR1 MNHNS, CDR2 SASEGT. V shed 4 bases and J 3 bases; nucleotides not matched to a gene: 0. The CDR3 contains 15 residues. The CDR3 reads CASSGTSGRTDTQYF. For the CDR3, the DNA is TGTGCCAGCAGTGGGACTAGCGGGAGGACAGATACGCAGTATTTT.

The table lists this clone with a count of one. The chain carries TRBV4-2 and TRBJ2-7, with 7 bases lining up with TRBD1. CDR3 size: 15 residues. Germline values: CDR1 LGHNA, CDR2 YNFKEQ. After removal of 0 bases from V and 2 bases from J, the junction contained 4 bases not matched to a gene. Written as DNA, the CDR3 is TGTGCCAGCAGCCAAGAAGGGCAGGGGGCCTACGAGCAGTACTTC. This codes for CASSQEGQGAYEQYF.

The rearrangement joins TRBV4-2 to TRBJ2-5, with 10 bases identical to TRBD2. The J call may be wrong; the DNA end is better matched by TRBJ2-7. The CDR3 consists of 14 residues. Germline CDR1 LGHNA, CDR2 YNFKEQ. The CDR3 nucleotides read TGTGCCAGCAGTCCTCTAGCGGGAGATTACGAGCAGTACTTC. This translates into CASSPLAGDYEQYF.

This chain links TRBV2 with TRBJ2-3, with D perhaps matching TRBD1 (6 bases). Germline CDR1 and CDR2: SNHLY and FYNNEI. The CDR3 totals 13 residues. The ends were cut back, 4 bases at V and 5 bases at J, with 10 bases in the middle. Here the CDR3 reads CASSGYREDTQYF. CDR3 in DNA: TGTGCCAGCAGTGGTTACAGGGAAGATACGCAGTATTTT.

The chain employs TRBV4-1 and TRBJ2-7, with TRBD2 as a possible D gene (6 bases). Germline values: CDR1 MGHRA, CDR2 YSYEKL. V gave up 3 bases and J gave up 5 bases, with 14 bases separating them. This CDR3 has 14 residues. CDR3 sequence (DNA): TGCGCCAGCAGCCACGCGGGATCGGCCAACGAGCAGTACTTC. The encoded protein is CASSHAGSANEQYF.

The chain has TRBV4-2 and TRBJ2-7; D not resolved. V was clipped by 4 bases and J by 0 bases, with 16 bases between them. Germline V gene sequence: CDR1 LGHNA, CDR2 YNFKEQ. This CDR3 region has 16 residues. CDR3: CASSPFISRGSYEQYF. The CDR3 DNA reads TGTGCCAGCAGCCCCTTCATTAGCAGAGGCTCCTACGAGCAGTACTTC.

V and J are TRBV6-5 and TRBJ2-2; TRBD1 aligns across 10 bases. With V trimmed by 4 bases and J by 7 bases, 9 bases remained unmatched. CDR3 length: 16 amino acids. CDR1 is MNHEY and CDR2 is SVGAGI in the germline V gene. CDR3 amino acids: CASSFGQGELNGELFF. The CDR3 bases are TGTGCCAGCAGTTTCGGACAGGGGGAATTGAACGGGGAGCTGTTTTTT.

This rearrangement joins TRBV7-6 to TRBJ2-5; D unresolved. Germline lookup yields CDR1 SGHVS and CDR2 FNYEAQ. The CDR3 covers 12 residues. The V end was cut by 6 bases, the J end by 11 bases, with 16 bases between. The CDR3 here is CASSYRAAEQYF. The CDR3 bases are TGTGCCAGCAGTTATAGGGCAGCTGAGCAGTACTTC.

In regard to this clone: A junction boundary mismatches the germline segment, possibly from a read error. The CDR3 loop reads CASSSGLGGEQLF. CDR3 coding DNA: TGTGCCAGCAGCTCGGGACTAGGCGGCGAGCAGCTCTTC. V usage is TRBV5-4 and J usage is TRBJ2-1; 8 bases line up with TRBD2. Germline values: CDR1 SGHNT, CDR2 YYREEE (reference sequence). CDR3 length: 13 amino acids.

This chain joins TRBV28 and TRBJ2-5; D is perhaps TRBD1 (5 bases). Per the germline V gene, CDR1 is MDHEN and CDR2 is SYDVKM. Trimming took 4 bases from V and 2 from J, leaving 14 bases between them. CDR3 length equals 15 residues. The CDR3 protein is CASSSRQRTQETQYF. In DNA, the CDR3 is TGTGCCAGCAGTTCCCGACAGCGCACTCAAGAGACCCAGTACTTC. The variable domain in full, completed from reference TRBV28 and TRBJ2-5, reads DVKVTQSSRYLVKRTGEKVFLECVQDMDHENMFWYRQDPGLGLRLIYFSYDVKMKEKGDIPEGYSVSREKKERFSLILESASTNQTSMYLCASSSRQRTQETQYFGPGTRLLVL.

The chain combines TRBV28 with TRBJ2-1; D is unclear. CDR1 and CDR2 (germline): MDHEN, SYDVKM. This CDR3 contains 17 residues. V lost 3 bases, J lost 2 bases, and 17 bases lay in between. The CDR3 sequence: CASSLGRAGKTYNEQFF. CDR3 bases: TGTGCCAGCAGTTTGGGCCGGGCAGGCAAGACCTACAATGAGCAGTTCTTC.

This rearrangement joins TRBV7-8 to TRBJ2-3; D is undetermined. V was trimmed by 5 bases and J by 6 bases, leaving 12 bases between them. Germline loops: CDR1 SGHVS, CDR2 FQNEAQ. The CDR3 has 13 amino acids. The CDR3: CASSHKVWDTQYF. CDR3 bases: TGTGCCAGCAGCCATAAAGTGTGGGATACGCAGTATTTT.

The chain is built from TRBV28 and TRBJ2-5; 13 positions match TRBD2. After removal of 6 bases from V and 4 bases from J, the junction contained 8 bases not matched to a gene. The CDR3 contains 16 residues. Germline CDR1 is MDHEN and CDR2 is SYDVKM. The CDR3 here is CASSLTSGRLAETQYF. The CDR3 DNA reads as TGTGCCAGCAGCCTGACTAGCGGGAGGTTAGCAGAGACCCAGTACTTC.

The chain links TRBV6-6 to TRBJ2-3; no definite D call. V was trimmed by 3 bases and J by 0 bases, leaving 4 bases between them. This CDR3 has 13 amino acids. CDR1 is MNHNY and CDR2 is SVGAGI in the germline V gene (reference sequence). The CDR3 loop is CASSYLSTDTQYF. CDR3 DNA sequence: TGTGCCAGCAGTTATCTCAGCACAGATACGCAGTATTTT.

This clone was seen only once. The chain links TRBV15 to TRBJ2-7, with 9 nucleotides matching TRBD1. The germline CDR1 and CDR2 sequences are LNHNV and YYDKDF (reference sequence). CDR3 size: 14 residues. Trimming cost V 5 bases and J 3 bases; bases outside gene matches: 5. CDR3 coding DNA: TGTGCCACCAGCGGGGGACAGGGAGACTACGAGCAGTACTTC. Residues: CATSGGQGDYEQYF.

The chain is built from TRBV11-2 and TRBJ2-7; 7 bases line up with TRBD1. Germline V gives CDR1 SGHAT, CDR2 FQNNGV. The CDR3 runs 13 residues. V shed 4 bases, J shed 3 bases, and the junction held 3 bases outside the gene matches. The CDR3 here is CASSYRTGYEQYF. CDR3 nucleotide sequence: TGTGCCAGCAGCTACCGGACAGGCTACGAGCAGTACTTC.

This rearrangement joins TRBV7-9 to TRBJ2-2, with TRBD2 identical over 11 bases. V dropped 5 bases and J dropped 1; count of bases not matched to a gene: 0. CDR1 is SEHNR and CDR2 is FQNEAQ in the germline V gene (reference sequence). This CDR3 spans 15 amino acids. The CDR3 region is CASSGTSGNTGELFF. DNA for the CDR3: TGTGCCAGCAGCGGGACTAGCGGGAACACCGGGGAGCTGTTTTTT.

The rearrangement uses TRBV5-1 and TRBJ2-1; D unclear. The CDR3 totals 17 residues. Between the trimmed V and J ends, which lost 0 bases and 0 bases, there was a span of 13 bases. From germline, CDR1 is SGHRS and CDR2 YFSETQ. The CDR3: CASSLAHRLSSYNEQFF. In nucleotides, the CDR3 is TGCGCCAGCAGCTTGGCCCATCGTCTATCCTCCTACAATGAGCAGTTCTTC. Drawing the rest from reference TRBV5-1 and TRBJ2-1, the complete variable domain is KAGVTQTPRYLIKTRGQQVTLSCSPISGHRSVSWYQQTPGQGLQFLFEYFSETQRNKGNFPGRFSGRQFSNSRSEMNVSTLELGDSALYLCASSLAHRLSSYNEQFFGPGTRLTVL.

This rearrangement joins TRBV4-1 to TRBJ2-1; 15 nucleotides align to TRBD2. CDR1 and CDR2 from the germline V gene are MGHRA and YSYEKL. This CDR3 is built from 19 residues. Trimming took 1 base from V and 9 from J; bases not matched to a gene: 13. DNA for the CDR3: TGCGCCAGCAGCCAAGGGACTAGCGGGAGGGCCTTTATTGAAGGTGAGCAGTTCTTC. Translated, it gives CASSQGTSGRAFIEGEQFF.

DNA of the CDR3: TGCGCCAGCAGCCAAGTTCCCGGGACTAGCGGTAGGGGCAGCTACAATGAGCAGTTCTTC. It yields the protein CASSQVPGTSGRGSYNEQFF. The V call is TRBV4-1, the J call TRBJ2-1; the match to TRBD2 covers 11 bases. Trimming at V came to 1 base and at J to 3 bases, leaving 14 bases not matched to a gene. This CDR3 comprises 20 residues. CDR1 MGHRA and CDR2 YSYEKL come from the germline V gene.

The gene calls are TRBV13 and TRBJ2-7, with 9 positions matching TRBD2. CDR1 PRHDT and CDR2 FYEKMQ come from the germline V gene (reference sequence). The CDR3 has 14 residues. The junction had 11 bases not matched to a gene; V was cut back by 8 bases and J by 6 bases. This CDR3 is CASRPAGGPSEQYF. CDR3 nucleotides: TGTGCCAGCCGCCCGGCGGGAGGGCCGTCCGAGCAGTACTTC.

The rearrangement links TRBV28 to TRBJ1-1; no clear D. Germline lookup yields CDR1 MDHEN and CDR2 SYDVKM. V gave up 5 bases and J gave up 7 bases, with 14 bases separating them. This CDR3 contains 13 residues. The CDR3 DNA follows: TGTGCCAGCAGTACTACCGGGAGGAGTGAAGCTTTCTTT. It codes for CASSTTGRSEAFF.